This TCR beta chain was sequenced for a study of radiation and T cells in renal cell carcinoma. Study-wide findings and caveats: Top tumor clonotypes rose in blood 2 weeks post-radiation, then contracted.

This table comes from immunoSEQ multiplex PCR, and its TCRdb copy is limited to in-frame clones, with some not included. Here the sample spans around 140,000 clones, 80% to 90% being singletons. Time point in this sample: blood 4 weeks post-SBRT, at nephrectomy. The treatment here: 15 Gy SBRT to primary tumor, nephrectomy 4 weeks later. Radiation-treated patients gave blood at baseline, week 2 and week 4. This renal cell carcinoma was of the clear cell type. With regard to this clone: What it recognizes is unknown. The junction shows a germline mismatch at one end, possibly a read error.

The specimen comprised blood, sampled from a patient whose treatment included radiotherapy and nephrectomy. The origin of this receptor is a woman aged 45 to 65 with renal cell carcinoma.

The CDR3: CASSLRDLPYHF. CDR3 in DNA: TGTGCCAGCAGCTTGAGAGACCTTCCTTACCATTTT. This rearrangement joins TRBV5-6 to TRBJ2-3; D is uncertain. CDR3 size: 12 residues. Germline lookup yields CDR1 SGHDT and CDR2 YYEEEE.